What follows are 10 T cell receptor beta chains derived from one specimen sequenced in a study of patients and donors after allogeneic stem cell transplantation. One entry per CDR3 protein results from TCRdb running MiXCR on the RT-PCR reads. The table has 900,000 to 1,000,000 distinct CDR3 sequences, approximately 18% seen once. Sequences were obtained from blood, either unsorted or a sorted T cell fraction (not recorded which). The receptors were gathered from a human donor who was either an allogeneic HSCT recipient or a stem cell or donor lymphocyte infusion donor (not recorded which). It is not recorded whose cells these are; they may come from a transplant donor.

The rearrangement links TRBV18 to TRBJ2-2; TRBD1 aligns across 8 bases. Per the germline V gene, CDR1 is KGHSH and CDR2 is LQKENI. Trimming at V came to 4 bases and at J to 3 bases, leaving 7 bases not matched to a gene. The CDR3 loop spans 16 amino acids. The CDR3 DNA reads TGTGCCAGCTCACTAGGTCCGACAGGGGACACCGGGGAGCTGTTTTTT. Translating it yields CASSLGPTGDTGELFF.

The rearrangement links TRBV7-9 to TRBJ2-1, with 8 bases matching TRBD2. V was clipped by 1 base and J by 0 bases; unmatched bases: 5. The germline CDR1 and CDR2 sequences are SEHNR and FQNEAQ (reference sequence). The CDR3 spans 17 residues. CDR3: CASSLVGSGASYNEQFF. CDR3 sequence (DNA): TGTGCCAGCAGCTTAGTTGGTAGCGGGGCCTCCTACAATGAGCAGTTCTTC.

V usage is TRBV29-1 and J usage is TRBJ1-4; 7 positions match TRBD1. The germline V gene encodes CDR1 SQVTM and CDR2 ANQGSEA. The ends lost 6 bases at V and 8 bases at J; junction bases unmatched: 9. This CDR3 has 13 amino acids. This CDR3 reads CSVPQGVGEKLFF. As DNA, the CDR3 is TGCAGCGTCCCGCAGGGGGTAGGGGAAAAACTGTTTTTT.

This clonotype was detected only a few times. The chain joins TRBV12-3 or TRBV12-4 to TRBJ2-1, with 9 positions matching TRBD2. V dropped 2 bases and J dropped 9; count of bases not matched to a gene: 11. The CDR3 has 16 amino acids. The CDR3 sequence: CASSLLAGGSGGEQFF. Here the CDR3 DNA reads TGTGCCAGCAGTTTACTGGCGGGAGGGTCAGGAGGTGAGCAGTTCTTC.

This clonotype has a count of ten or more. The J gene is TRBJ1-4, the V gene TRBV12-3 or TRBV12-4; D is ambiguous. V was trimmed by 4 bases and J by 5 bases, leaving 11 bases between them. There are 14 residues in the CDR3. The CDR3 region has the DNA TGTGCCAGCAGTTCCCGGAACGCAAATGAAAAACTGTTTTTT. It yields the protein CASSSRNANEKLFF.

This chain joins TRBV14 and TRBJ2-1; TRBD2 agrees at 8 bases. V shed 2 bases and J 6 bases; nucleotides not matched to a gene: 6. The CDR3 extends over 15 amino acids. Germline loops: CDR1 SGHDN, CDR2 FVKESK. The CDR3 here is CASSQPGLVRNEQFF. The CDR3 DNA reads TGTGCCAGCAGCCAACCGGGACTAGTCCGCAATGAGCAGTTCTTC.

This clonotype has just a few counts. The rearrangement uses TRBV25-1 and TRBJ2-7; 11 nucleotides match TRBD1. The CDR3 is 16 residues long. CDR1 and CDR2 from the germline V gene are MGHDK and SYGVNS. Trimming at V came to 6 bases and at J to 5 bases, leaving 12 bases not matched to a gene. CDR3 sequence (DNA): TGTGCCAGCAGACAGCCCCGCGGGACAGGGGGGCACGAGCAGTACTTC. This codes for CASRQPRGTGGHEQYF.

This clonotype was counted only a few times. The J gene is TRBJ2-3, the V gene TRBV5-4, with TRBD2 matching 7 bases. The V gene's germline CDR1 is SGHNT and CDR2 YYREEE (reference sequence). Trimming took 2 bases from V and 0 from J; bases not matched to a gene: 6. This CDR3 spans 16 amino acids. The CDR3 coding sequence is TGTGCCAGCAGCTTCGGAGCGGGGCCGAGCACAGATACGCAGTATTTT. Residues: CASSFGAGPSTDTQYF.

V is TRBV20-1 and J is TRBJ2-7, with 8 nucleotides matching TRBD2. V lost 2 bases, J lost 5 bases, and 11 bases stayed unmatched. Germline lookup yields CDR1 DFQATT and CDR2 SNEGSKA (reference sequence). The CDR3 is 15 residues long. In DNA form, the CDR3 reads TGCAGTGCTAGAACGGAGAGCGGGAGAGTCGACGAGCAGTACTTC. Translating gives CSARTESGRVDEQYF.

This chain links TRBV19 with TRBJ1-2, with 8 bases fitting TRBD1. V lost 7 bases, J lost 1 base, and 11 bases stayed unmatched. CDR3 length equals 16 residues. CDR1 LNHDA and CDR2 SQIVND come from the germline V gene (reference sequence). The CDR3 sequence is CASTSPRTGINYGYTF. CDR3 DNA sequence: TGTGCCAGTACCAGCCCCCGGACAGGGATTAACTATGGCTACACCTTC.